The clone carrying this T cell receptor (beta chain) was seen a single time. Its specificity is unknown. The treatment here: some 20 received Ad26.COV2.S at low or high dose, single or two shots; 5 received placebo; per-sample allocation not given. Collection of samples fell on day 63 after the first vaccine or placebo injection. Sequenced by immunoSEQ multiplex PCR; TCRdb stores in-frame clones only, minus some. The sample holds roughly 350,000 clones, 65% to 90% seen once. CDR3 length: 15 amino acids. V gave up 2 bases and J gave up 3 bases, with 12 bases separating them. CDR1 is SGHKS and CDR2 is YYEKEE in the germline V gene (reference sequence). The entry originates in a study of Ad26.COV2.S vaccination and SARS-CoV-2 variants. Across the study: Ad26.COV2.S given intramuscularly, once or twice 56 days apart. Broader study findings: Placebo recipients showed lower spike-specific TCR breadth than vaccinees. Substantial breadth was reported for post-vaccination spike-specific CD8+ and CD4+ T cells.

The specimen comprised peripheral blood, sampled in a trial of Ad26.COV2.S vaccine versus placebo. The sequence derives from a person aged 18-65 years who received the Ad26.COV2.S COVID-19 vaccine or a placebo. The chain couples TRBV5-5 to TRBJ1-5, with D uncertain. CDR3 in DNA: TGTGCCAGCAGCTTACTTGGGCAGGACAATCAGCCCCAGCATTTT. Its translation is CASSLLGQDNQPQHF.